The 3 T cell receptor beta chains presented below share a single source sample, sequenced in a study of identifying expanded T cells in peripheral blood. The assay was immunoSEQ multiplex PCR, and TCRdb's table has in-frame clones only and misses some. The data show some 81,000 clones, roughly 81% seen once. The sample consisted of blood. These receptors were obtained from a person aged 18-70 years in good health.

The chain recombines TRBV28 with TRBJ1-4; D remains ambiguous. The CDR3 covers 14 residues. Looked up from germline, CDR1 is MDHEN and CDR2 is SYDVKM. V was pared by 2 bases and J by 8 bases, with 12 bases between. The CDR3 spells CASSLGWEWEKLFF. Written as DNA, the CDR3 is TGTGCCAGCAGTTTAGGATGGGAATGGGAAAAACTGTTTTTT. The whole variable domain, remainder taken from reference TRBV28 and TRBJ1-4, is DVKVTQSSRYLVKRTGEKVFLECVQDMDHENMFWYRQDPGLGLRLIYFSYDVKMKEKGDIPEGYSVSREKKERFSLILESASTNQTSMYLCASSLGWEWEKLFFGSGTQLSVL.

This clone was recorded only once. This chain links TRBV7-9 with TRBJ1-2; D gene ambiguous. CDR1 and CDR2 from the germline V gene are SEHNR and FQNEAQ (reference sequence). Trimming left V 1 base short and J 4 bases short, with 7 bases between. The CDR3 is 13 amino acids. This chain's CDR3 is CASSLEGFYGYTF. Here the CDR3 DNA reads TGTGCCAGCAGCTTAGAGGGTTTCTATGGCTACACCTTC.

V is TRBV5-6 and J is TRBJ2-2, with D unclear. In germline, CDR1 is SGHDT, CDR2 YYEEEE. V lost 0 bases, J lost 7 bases, and 13 bases lay in between. The CDR3 extends over 15 amino acids. CDR3 DNA: TGTGCCAGCAGCTTGGGGTCCACTCCGGGCGGGGAGCTGTTTTTT. This translates into CASSLGSTPGGELFF.